This TCR beta chain was documented in a study of blood T cell repertoires in COVID-19. Study information: COVID-19 samples from acute and convalescent phases originated in the United States, Italy and Spain. The analysed material was cDNA or gDNA that came from T cells, B-cell-depleted T cells, or PBMCs.

Germline-derived CDR1 and CDR2 are MNHEY and SVGAGI. The CDR3 loop spans 16 amino acids. With 2 bases removed from V and 1 base from J, the gap between germline ends came to 11 bases. Per the original data handling: Counts of nucleated cells, estimated from reference gene primer amplification, were obtained. Libraries were prepared by immunoSEQ multiplex PCR; TCRdb keeps only in-frame clonotypes and omits some of them. The D gene and trimming were derived from the DNA, and the V and J assignments and clone size from that table. The sample contains fewer than 300,000 clones, about nine tenths of which appear only once.

The receptor was derived from a man aged 45-65 years with COVID-19, enrolled during active disease. The sequencing input was peripheral blood. V gene TRBV6-5 combines with J gene TRBJ1-4, with no clear D. CDR3 DNA: TGTGCCAGCAGTTACAGCCCACCCGGAACTAATGAAAAACTGTTTTTT. This gives the protein CASSYSPPGTNEKLFF.